The clone carrying this TCR beta chain was detected ten times or more. Its antigen is unknown. The sample belongs to a study of T cell repertoires in cytomegalovirus infection. Using its own MiXCR run on the reads, TCRdb lists one record per CDR3 protein. The profile covers some 350,000 distinct CDR3 sequences, with 29% appearing a single time and roughly 20% taken by the ten largest. Germline-derived CDR1 and CDR2 are KGHSH and LQKENI. The CDR3 has 11 residues. V lost 8 bases and J lost 2, with 6 bases in between. Sequencing was performed on cultured PBMCs, taken from culture after CMV antigen stimulation. The source of this sequence is a human donor in good health (CMV status not recorded). Some clones in this sample may be carry-over from other donors' samples. The rearrangement joins TRBV18 to TRBJ2-5; D unclear. The CDR3 coding sequence is TGTGCCAGCAGCCCTCAAGAGACCCAGTACTTC. Residues: CASSPQETQYF. Drawing the rest from reference TRBV18 and TRBJ2-5, the complete variable domain is NAGVMQNPRHLVRRRGQEARLRCSPMKGHSHVYWYRQLPEEGLKFMVYLQKENIIDESGMPKERFSAEFPKEGPSILRIQQVVRGDSAAYFCASSPQETQYFGPGTRLLVL.